This T cell receptor (beta chain) was recovered during a study of OX40 agonist ivuxolimab in advanced cancers. The CDR3 length is 13 residues. Germline V gene data show CDR1 as MNHNS and CDR2 as SASEGT. V was pared by 2 bases and J by 10 bases, with 12 bases between. The data were produced by immunoSEQ multiplex PCR, yet TCRdb's version contains in-frame clones alone and is incomplete. The data show tens of thousands of clones, 80% to 90% seen once. The TCR sequence derives from an adult with an advanced solid tumor such as melanoma, head and neck, liver or kidney cancer. This chain connects TRBV6-1 to TRBJ2-1; D is unresolved. Here the sequenced sample was CD4+ or CD8+ T cells sorted from blood, taken in a trial of the OX40 agonist ivuxolimab. The CDR3 region is CASSELHGEEQFF. CDR3 coding DNA: TGTGCCAGCAGTGAACTGCATGGGGAAGAGCAGTTCTTC.